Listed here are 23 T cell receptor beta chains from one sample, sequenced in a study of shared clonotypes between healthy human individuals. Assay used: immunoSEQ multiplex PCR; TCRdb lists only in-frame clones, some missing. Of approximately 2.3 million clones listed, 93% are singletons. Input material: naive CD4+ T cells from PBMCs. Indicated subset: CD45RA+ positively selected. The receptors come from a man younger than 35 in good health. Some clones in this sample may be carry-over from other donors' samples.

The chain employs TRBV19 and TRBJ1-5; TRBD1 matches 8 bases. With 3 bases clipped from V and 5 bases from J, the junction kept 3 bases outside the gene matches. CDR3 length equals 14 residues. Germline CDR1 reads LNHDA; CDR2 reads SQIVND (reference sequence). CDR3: CASSIQGADQPQHF. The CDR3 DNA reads TGTGCCAGTAGTATCCAGGGGGCTGATCAGCCCCAGCATTTT.

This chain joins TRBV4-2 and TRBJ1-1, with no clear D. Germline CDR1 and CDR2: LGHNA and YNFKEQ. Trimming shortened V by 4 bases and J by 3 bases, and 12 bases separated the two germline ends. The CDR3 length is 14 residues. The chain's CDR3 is CASSLHPRDTEAFF. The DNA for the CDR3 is TGTGCCAGCAGCCTACATCCAAGAGACACTGAAGCTTTCTTT.

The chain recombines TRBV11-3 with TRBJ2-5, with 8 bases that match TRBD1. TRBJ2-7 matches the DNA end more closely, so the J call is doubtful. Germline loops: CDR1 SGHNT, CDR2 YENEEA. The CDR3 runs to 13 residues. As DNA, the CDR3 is TGTGCCAGCAGCATAGGGACAGGCTACGAGCAGTACTTC. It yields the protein CASSIGTGYEQYF.

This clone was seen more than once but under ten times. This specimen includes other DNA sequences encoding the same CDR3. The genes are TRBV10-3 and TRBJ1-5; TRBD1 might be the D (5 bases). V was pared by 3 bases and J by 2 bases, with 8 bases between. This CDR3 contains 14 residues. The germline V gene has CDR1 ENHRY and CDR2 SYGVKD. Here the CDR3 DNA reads TGTGCCATCAGTGATTCGGGGGGCAATCAGCCCCAGCATTTT. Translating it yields CAISDSGGNQPQHF.

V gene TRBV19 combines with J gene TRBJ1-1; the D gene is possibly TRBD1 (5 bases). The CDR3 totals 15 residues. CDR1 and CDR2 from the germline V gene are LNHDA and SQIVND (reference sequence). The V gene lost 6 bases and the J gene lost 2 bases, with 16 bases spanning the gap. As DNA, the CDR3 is TGTGCCAGTAGCCTGCCGGGACGGCAAAACACTGAAGCTTTCTTT. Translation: CASSLPGRQNTEAFF.

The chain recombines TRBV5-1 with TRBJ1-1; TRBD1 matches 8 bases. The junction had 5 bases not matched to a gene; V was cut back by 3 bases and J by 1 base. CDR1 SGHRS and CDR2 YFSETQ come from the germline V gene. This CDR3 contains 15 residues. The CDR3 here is CASSWVTGANTEAFF. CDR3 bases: TGCGCCAGCAGCTGGGTGACAGGGGCGAACACTGAAGCTTTCTTT.

The CDR3, as DNA: TGTGCCAGCAGTCAACAGGGCATGGTCGGTCATCCTGGCTACACCTTC. It encodes CASSQQGMVGHPGYTF. This sequence joins TRBV28 and TRBJ1-2, with D perhaps matching TRBD1 (6 bases). CDR1 is MDHEN and CDR2 is SYDVKM in the germline V gene. This CDR3 contains 16 residues. With 5 bases removed from V and 7 bases from J, the gap between germline ends came to 23 bases.

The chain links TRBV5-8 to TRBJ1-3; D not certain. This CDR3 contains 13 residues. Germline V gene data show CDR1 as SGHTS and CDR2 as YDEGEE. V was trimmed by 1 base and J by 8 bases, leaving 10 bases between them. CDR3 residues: CASSLRAGDTIYF. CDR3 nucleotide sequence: TGTGCCAGCAGCTTGAGAGCCGGGGACACCATATATTTT.

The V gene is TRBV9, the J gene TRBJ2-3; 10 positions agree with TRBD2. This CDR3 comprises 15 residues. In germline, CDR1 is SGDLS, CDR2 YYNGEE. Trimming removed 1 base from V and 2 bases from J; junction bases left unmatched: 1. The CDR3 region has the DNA TGTGCCAGCAGCGTAAGCGGGAGGGACACAGATACGCAGTATTTT. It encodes CASSVSGRDTDTQYF.

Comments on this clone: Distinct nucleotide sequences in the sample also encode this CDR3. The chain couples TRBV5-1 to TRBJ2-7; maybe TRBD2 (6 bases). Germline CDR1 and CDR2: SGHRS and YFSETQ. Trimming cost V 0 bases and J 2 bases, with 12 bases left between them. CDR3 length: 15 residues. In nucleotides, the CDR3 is TGCGCCAGCAGCTTGGCTGGTCGGGAGACCTACGAGCAGTACTTC. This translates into CASSLAGRETYEQYF. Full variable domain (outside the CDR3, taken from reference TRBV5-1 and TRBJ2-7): KAGVTQTPRYLIKTRGQQVTLSCSPISGHRSVSWYQQTPGQGLQFLFEYFSETQRNKGNFPGRFSGRQFSNSRSEMNVSTLELGDSALYLCASSLAGRETYEQYFGPGTRLTVT.

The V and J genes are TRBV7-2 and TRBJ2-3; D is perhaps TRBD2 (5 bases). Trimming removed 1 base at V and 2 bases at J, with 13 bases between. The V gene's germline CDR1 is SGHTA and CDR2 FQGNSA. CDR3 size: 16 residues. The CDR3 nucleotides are TGTGCCAGCAGCTTAGGATCCAGCGGTCTCACAGATACGCAGTATTTT. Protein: CASSLGSSGLTDTQYF.

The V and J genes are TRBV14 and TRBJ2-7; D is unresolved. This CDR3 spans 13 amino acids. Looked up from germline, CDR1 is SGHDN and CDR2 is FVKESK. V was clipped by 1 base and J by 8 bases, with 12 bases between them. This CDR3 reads CASSQGRPGKQYF. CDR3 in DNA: TGTGCCAGCAGCCAAGGTCGGCCGGGCAAGCAGTACTTC. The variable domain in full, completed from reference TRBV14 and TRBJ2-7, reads EAGVTQFPSHSVIEKGQTVTLRCDPISGHDNLYWYRRVMGKEIKFLLHFVKESKQDESGMPNNRFLAERTGGTYSTLKVQPAELEDSGVYFCASSQGRPGKQYFGPGTRLTVT.

CDR3: CASSPGVGPRGNEQFF. The CDR3 bases are TGCGCCAGCAGCCCCGGGGTAGGTCCCCGGGGAAATGAGCAGTTCTTC. The chain links TRBV5-1 to TRBJ2-1; D perhaps matches TRBD2 (5 bases). Germline CDR1 and CDR2: SGHRS and YFSETQ. The CDR3 consists of 16 residues. Trimming pared 4 bases from V and 7 bases from J, leaving 21 bases between.

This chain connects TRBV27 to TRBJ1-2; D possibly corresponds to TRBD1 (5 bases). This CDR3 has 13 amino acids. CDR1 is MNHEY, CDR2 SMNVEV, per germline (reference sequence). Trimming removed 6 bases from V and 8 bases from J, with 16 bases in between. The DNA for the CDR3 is TGTGCCAGCAGACCCACGGGACTTCTGGGCTACACCTTC. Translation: CASRPTGLLGYTF.

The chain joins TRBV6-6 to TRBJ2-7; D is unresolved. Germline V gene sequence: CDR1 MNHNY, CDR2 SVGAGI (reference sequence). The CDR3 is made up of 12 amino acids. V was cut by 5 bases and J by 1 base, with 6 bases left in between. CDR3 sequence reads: CASSPSSYEQYF. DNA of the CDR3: TGTGCCAGCAGTCCCTCTTCCTACGAGCAGTACTTC.

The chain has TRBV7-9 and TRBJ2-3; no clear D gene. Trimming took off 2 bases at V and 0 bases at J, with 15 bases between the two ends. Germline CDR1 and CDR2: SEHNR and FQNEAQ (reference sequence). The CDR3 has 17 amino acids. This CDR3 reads CASSLNFPAASTDTQYF. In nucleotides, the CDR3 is TGTGCCAGCAGCTTAAATTTTCCAGCAGCAAGCACAGATACGCAGTATTTT.

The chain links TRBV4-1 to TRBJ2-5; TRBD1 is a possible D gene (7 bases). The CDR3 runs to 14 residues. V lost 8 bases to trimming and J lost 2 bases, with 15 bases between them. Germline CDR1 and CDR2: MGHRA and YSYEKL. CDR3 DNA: TGCGCCAGCGGTAACAGGGGAGGACAAGAGACCCAGTACTTC. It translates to CASGNRGGQETQYF.

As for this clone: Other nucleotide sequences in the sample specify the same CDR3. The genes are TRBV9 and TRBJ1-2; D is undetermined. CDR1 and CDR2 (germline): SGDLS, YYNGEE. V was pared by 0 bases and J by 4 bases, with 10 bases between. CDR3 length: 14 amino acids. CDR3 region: CASSVEREGYGYTF. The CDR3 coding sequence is TGTGCCAGCAGCGTAGAGAGGGAAGGCTATGGCTACACCTTC.

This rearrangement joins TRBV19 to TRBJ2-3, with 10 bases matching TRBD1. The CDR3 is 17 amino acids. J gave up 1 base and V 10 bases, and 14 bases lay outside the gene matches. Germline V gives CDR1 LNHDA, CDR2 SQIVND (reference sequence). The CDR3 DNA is TGTGCCACCTCGGGACAGGGGAGTGGAGGGGGCACAGATACGCAGTATTTT. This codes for CATSGQGSGGGTDTQYF. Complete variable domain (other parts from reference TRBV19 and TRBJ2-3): DGGITQSPKYLFRKEGQNVTLSCEQNLNHDAMYWYRQDPGQGLRLIYYSQIVNDFQKGDIAEGYSVSREKKESFPLTVTSAQKNPTAFYLCATSGQGSGGGTDTQYFGPGTRLTVL.

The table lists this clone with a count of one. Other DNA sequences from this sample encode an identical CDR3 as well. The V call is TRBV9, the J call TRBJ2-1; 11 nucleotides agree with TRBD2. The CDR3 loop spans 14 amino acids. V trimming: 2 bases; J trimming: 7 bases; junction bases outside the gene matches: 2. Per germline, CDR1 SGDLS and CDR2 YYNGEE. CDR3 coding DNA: TGTGCCAGCAGCGTTGCTAGCGGGGGGAATGAGCAGTTCTTC. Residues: CASSVASGGNEQFF.

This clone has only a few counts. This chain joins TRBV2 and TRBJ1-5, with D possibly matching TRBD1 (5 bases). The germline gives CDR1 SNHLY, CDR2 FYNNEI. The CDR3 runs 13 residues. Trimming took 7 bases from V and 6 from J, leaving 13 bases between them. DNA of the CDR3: TGTGCCAGCACCCAGGGTCCGGGTCAGCCCCAGCATTTT. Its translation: CASTQGPGQPQHF. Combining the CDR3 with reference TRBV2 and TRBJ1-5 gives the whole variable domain EPEVTQTPSHQVTQMGQEVILRCVPISNHLYFYWYRQILGQKVEFLVSFYNNEISEKSEIFDDQFSVERPDGSNFTLKIRSTKLEDSAMYFCASTQGPGQPQHFGDGTRLSIL.

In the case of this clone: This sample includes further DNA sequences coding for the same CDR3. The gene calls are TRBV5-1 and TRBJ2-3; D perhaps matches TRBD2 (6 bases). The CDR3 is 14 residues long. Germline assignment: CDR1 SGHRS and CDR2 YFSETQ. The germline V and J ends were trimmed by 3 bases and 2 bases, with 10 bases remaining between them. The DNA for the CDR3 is TGCGCCAGCAGCTCGGGACTTGACACAGATACGCAGTATTTT. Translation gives CASSSGLDTDTQYF.

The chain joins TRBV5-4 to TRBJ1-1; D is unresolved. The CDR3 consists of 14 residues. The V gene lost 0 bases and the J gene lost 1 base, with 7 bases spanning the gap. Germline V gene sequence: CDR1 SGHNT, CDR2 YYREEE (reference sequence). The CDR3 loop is CASSLDTPNTEAFF. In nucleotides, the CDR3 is TGTGCCAGCAGCTTGGACACCCCGAACACTGAAGCTTTCTTT. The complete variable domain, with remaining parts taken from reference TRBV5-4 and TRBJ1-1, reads ETGVTQSPTHLIKTRGQQVTLRCSSQSGHNTVSWYQQALGQGPQFIFQYYREEENGRGNFPPRFSGLQFPNYSSELNVNALELDDSALYLCASSLDTPNTEAFFGQGTRLTVV.